This TCR beta chain was documented in a study of blood T cell repertoires in COVID-19. Overall study: Samples taken during acute and convalescent COVID-19 were collected in the United States, Italy and Spain. PBMCs, B-cell-depleted T cells, or T cells provided the cDNA or gDNA that made up the material.

Per the study methods: Estimation of nucleated cell counts was performed using reference gene primer amplification. TCRdb's table, derived via immunoSEQ multiplex PCR, lists solely in-frame clones and lacks some. The DNA gave D and trimming, while V, J and clone size come from that table. Of just over 150,000 clones in the sample, around nine tenths were seen once. This clone was observed a few times. The sequenced sample was peripheral blood. This TCR was recovered from a woman aged 70-85 years with acute or convalescent COVID-19.

The CDR3 DNA follows: TGTGCCAGCTCACCGGGGACAGGGAATGAAAAACTGTTTTTT. Its protein product is CASSPGTGNEKLFF. The chain uses TRBV18 and TRBJ1-4; 9 bases line up with TRBD1. The CDR3 spans 14 residues. V gave up 3 bases and J gave up 5 bases; unmatched junction bases: 1. Germline CDR1 reads KGHSH; CDR2 reads LQKENI.